This T cell receptor (beta chain) was found in a study of blood T cell repertoires in COVID-19. Germline lookup yields CDR1 SGHRS and CDR2 YFSETQ. The V segment lost 4 bases and the J segment 6 bases; nucleotides outside the gene matches: 6. The CDR3 sequence is 14 residues long. Sequencing was performed with immunoSEQ multiplex PCR; in TCRdb, only in-frame clones are kept and a portion is missing. The sample holds about 190,000 clones; around 84% are singletons and the top ten take approximately 3%. The TCR was taken from a woman in her thirties who had recovered from COVID-19. The sequenced material came from PBMCs or T cells enriched from blood (not recorded which). The rearrangement uses TRBV5-1 and TRBJ1-5, with 8 bases identical to TRBD1. Here the CDR3 reads CASSVNRGVQPQHF. The CDR3 DNA reads TGCGCCAGCAGCGTAAACAGGGGGGTTCAGCCCCAGCATTTT.